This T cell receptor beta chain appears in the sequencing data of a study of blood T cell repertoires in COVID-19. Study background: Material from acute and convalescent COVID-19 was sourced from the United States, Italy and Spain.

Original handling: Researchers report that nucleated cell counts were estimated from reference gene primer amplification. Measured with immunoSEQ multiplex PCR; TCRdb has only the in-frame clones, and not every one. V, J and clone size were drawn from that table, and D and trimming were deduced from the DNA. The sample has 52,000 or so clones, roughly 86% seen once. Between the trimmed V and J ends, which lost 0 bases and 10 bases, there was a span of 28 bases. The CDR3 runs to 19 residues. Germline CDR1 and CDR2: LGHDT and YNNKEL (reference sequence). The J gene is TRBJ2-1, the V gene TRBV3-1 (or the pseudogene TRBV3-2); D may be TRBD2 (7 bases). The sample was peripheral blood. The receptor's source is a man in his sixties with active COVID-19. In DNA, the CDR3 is TGTGCCAGCAGCCAAGATCTAAGGGTGGGAGGGGGAGATGTCGGAGAGCAGTTCTTC. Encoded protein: CASSQDLRVGGGDVGEQFF.